The following is a TCR beta chain sequence with its context. These data originate in a study of blood T cell repertoires in COVID-19. Assay: immunoSEQ multiplex PCR; the TCRdb copy retains only in-frame clones and omits some. Of fewer than 350,000 clones in the sample, around 88% are singletons; the top ten hold 1.5% to 2%. This TCR was recovered from a woman aged 25 to 39 with COVID-19, enrolled during active disease. Sequences were obtained from peripheral blood.

CDR3 DNA: TGTGCCAGTCAACGGACAGGCGGATATGGCTACACCTTC. Translation: CASQRTGGYGYTF. The chain uses TRBV19 and TRBJ1-2; 7 bases fit TRBD1. There are 13 residues in the CDR3. Germline CDR1 and CDR2: LNHDA and SQIVND (reference sequence). J was trimmed by 5 bases and V by 8 bases; bases with no gene match: 8.